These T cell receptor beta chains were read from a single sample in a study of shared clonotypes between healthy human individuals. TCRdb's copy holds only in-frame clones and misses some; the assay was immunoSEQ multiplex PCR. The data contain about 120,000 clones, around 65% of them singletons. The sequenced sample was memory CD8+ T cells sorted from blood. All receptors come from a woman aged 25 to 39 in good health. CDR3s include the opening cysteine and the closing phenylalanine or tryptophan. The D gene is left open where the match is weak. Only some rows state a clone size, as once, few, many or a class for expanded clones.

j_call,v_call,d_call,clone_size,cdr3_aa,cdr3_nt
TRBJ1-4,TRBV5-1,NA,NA,CASSYYRDGNEKLFF,TGCGCCAGCAGCTACTACCGGGACGGAAATGAAAAACTGTTTTTT
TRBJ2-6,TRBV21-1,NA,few,CASSKGSGANVLTF,TGTGCCAGCAGCAAGGGCTCTGGGGCCAACGTCCTGACTTTC
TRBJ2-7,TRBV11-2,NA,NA,CASSLPRGGGTTYEQYF,TGTGCCAGCAGCCTCCCGCGAGGGGGTGGTACGACCTACGAGCAGTACTTC
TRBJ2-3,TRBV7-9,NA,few,CASSSERRSTDTQYF,TGTGCCAGCAGCTCCGAACGGCGCTCCACAGATACGCAGTATTTT
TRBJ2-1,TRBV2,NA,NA,CASSLSSYNEQFF,TGTGCCAGCAGCCTAAGCTCCTACAATGAGCAGTTCTTC
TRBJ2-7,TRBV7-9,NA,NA,CASSLSGNGKGEQYF,TGTGCCAGCAGCTTATCTGGGAATGGGAAAGGCGAGCAGTACTTC
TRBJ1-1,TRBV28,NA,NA,CASSSRPKGLLAFF,TGTGCCAGCAGTTCCCGCCCCAAAGGACTCCTAGCTTTCTTT
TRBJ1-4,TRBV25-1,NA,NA,CASSEHDPPLNEKLFF,TGTGCCAGCAGTGAACACGATCCTCCACTTAATGAAAAACTGTTTTTT
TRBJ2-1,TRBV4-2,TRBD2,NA,CASSQEYASGSWEQFF,TGTGCCAGCAGCCAAGAATACGCTAGCGGGAGTTGGGAGCAGTTCTTC
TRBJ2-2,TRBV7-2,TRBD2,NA,CASSLYSSSGDTGELFF,TGTGCCAGCAGCTTATATTCGTCTAGCGGAGACACCGGGGAGCTGTTTTTT
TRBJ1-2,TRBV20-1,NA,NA,CSAARGPGYTF,TGCAGTGCCGCGAGGGGCCCAGGCTACACCTTC
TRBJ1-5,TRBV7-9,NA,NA,CASSWKNQPQHF,TGTGCCAGCAGCTGGAAAAATCAGCCCCAGCATTTT
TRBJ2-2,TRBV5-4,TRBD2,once,CASSLESAGGRRYTGELFF,TGTGCCAGCAGCTTGGAGTCCGCGGGAGGGCGGAGGTACACCGGGGAGCTGTTTTTT
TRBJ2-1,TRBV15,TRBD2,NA,CATSGGTSGYNEQFF,TGTGCCACCAGTGGCGGGACTAGCGGTTACAATGAGCAGTTCTTC
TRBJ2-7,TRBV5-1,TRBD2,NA,CASGGGSYEQYF,TGCGCCAGCGGCGGGGGTTCCTACGAGCAGTACTTC
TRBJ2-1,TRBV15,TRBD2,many,CATSSGLAGLYGEQFF,TGTGCCACCAGCAGCGGACTAGCGGGACTCTACGGTGAGCAGTTCTTC
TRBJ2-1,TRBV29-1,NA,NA,CSVSLPVRFGEQFF,TGCAGCGTTTCCCTTCCTGTGAGGTTTGGTGAGCAGTTCTTC
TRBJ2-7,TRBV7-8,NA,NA,CASSSDTGYEQYF,TGTGCCAGCAGCTCAGACACGGGCTACGAGCAGTACTTC
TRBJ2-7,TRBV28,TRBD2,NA,CASSRPTSGRGYEQYF,TGTGCCAGCAGTAGACCGACTAGCGGGAGGGGGTACGAGCAGTACTTC
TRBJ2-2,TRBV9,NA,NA,CASSVGVYTGELFF,TGTGCCAGCAGCGTAGGGGTCTACACCGGGGAGCTGTTTTTT
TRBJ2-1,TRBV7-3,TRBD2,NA,CASSPRGLAGSNEQFF,TGTGCCAGCAGCCCCCGGGGACTAGCGGGTAGCAATGAGCAGTTCTTC
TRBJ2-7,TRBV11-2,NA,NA,CASSLVERRNEQYF,TGTGCCAGCAGCTTAGTTGAGAGGAGAAACGAGCAGTACTTC
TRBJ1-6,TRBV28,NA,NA,CASSLGGQQSSPLHF,TGTGCCAGCAGTTTAGGGGGCCAGCAGAGTTCACCCCTCCACTTT
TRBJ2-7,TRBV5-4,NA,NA,CASSSTRSWGYEQYF,TGTGCCAGCAGCTCGACGCGATCTTGGGGCTACGAGCAGTACTTC
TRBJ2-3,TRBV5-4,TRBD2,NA,CASSLALAATDTQYF,TGTGCCAGCAGCTTGGCGCTAGCGGCCACAGATACGCAGTATTTT
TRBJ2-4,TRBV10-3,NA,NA,CATSFQGITAKNIQYF,TGTGCCACCTCTTTTCAGGGAATTACGGCCAAAAACATTCAGTACTTC
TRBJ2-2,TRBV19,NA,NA,CASKVRWGNGAGELFF,TGTGCCAGTAAAGTTCGGTGGGGGAACGGCGCCGGGGAGCTGTTTTTT
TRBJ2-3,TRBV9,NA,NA,CASSHYEGRTDTQYF,TGTGCCAGCAGCCATTATGAGGGGCGGACAGATACGCAGTATTTT
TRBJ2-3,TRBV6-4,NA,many,CASSDVEGADTQYF,TGTGCCAGCAGTGACGTCGAGGGGGCAGATACGCAGTATTTT
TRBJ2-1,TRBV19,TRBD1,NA,CASSLTGGVYEQFF,TGTGCCAGTAGTTTGACAGGGGGCGTTTATGAGCAGTTCTTC
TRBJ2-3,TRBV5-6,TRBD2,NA,CASSLLVAGGTDTQYF,TGTGCCAGCAGCTTGTTGGTAGCGGGAGGCACAGATACGCAGTATTTT
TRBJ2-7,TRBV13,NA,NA,CASSWMDGTYEQYF,TGTGCCAGCAGCTGGATGGACGGGACCTACGAGCAGTACTTC
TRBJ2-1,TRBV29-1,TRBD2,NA,CSVDGAGGPYEQFF,TGCAGCGTTGACGGAGCGGGAGGGCCTTATGAGCAGTTCTTC
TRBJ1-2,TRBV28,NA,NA,CASSCWGAGYTF,TGTGCCAGCAGTTGTTGGGGGGCCGGCTACACCTTC
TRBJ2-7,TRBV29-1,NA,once,CSVEDSSYEQYF,TGCAGCGTTGAAGACTCCTCCTACGAGCAGTACTTC
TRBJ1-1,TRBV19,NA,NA,CASSIVILGIRRTEAFF,TGTGCCAGTAGTATAGTTATTTTGGGGATCCGGCGGACTGAAGCTTTCTTT
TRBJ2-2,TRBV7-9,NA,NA,CASGWGTGELFF,TGTGCCAGCGGGTGGGGGACCGGGGAGCTGTTTTTT
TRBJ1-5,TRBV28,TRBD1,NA,CASSFTGAFNQPQHF,TGTGCCAGCAGTTTTACAGGGGCCTTCAATCAGCCCCAGCATTTT
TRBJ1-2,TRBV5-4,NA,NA,CASSSQGDYGYTF,TGTGCCAGCAGCTCACAGGGCGACTATGGCTACACCTTC
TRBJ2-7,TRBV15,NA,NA,CATSRDRGGASEQYF,TGTGCCACCAGCAGAGATAGGGGGGGCGCGTCCGAGCAGTACTTC
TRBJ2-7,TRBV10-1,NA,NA,CASSEPAEVSQGSHYEQYF,TGCGCCAGCAGTGAGCCGGCCGAGGTGAGCCAGGGGTCTCACTACGAGCAGTACTTC
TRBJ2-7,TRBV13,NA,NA,CASTRLWGGQGGDEQYF,TGTGCCAGCACCAGACTGTGGGGTGGGCAGGGTGGCGACGAGCAGTACTTC
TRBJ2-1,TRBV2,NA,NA,CASRPDSGFNYEQFF,TGTGCCAGCAGGCCGGACAGTGGGTTTAACTATGAGCAGTTCTTC
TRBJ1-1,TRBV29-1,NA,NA,CSVDLHEAFF,TGCAGCGTTGATTTACATGAAGCTTTCTTT
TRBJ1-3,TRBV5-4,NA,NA,CASSLGQGWNTIYF,TGTGCCAGCAGCTTGGGGCAGGGATGGAACACCATATATTTT
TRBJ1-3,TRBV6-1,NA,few,CASSEAHSGQTPGNTIYF,TGTGCCAGCAGTGAAGCGCATTCTGGACAGACCCCTGGAAACACCATATATTTT
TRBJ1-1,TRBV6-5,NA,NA,CASSYGGVYMNTEAFF,TGTGCCAGCAGTTACGGAGGGGTCTACATGAACACTGAAGCTTTCTTT
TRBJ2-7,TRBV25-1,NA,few,CASSHQAGTSDEQYF,TGTGCCAGCAGTCACCAAGCGGGCACGTCCGACGAGCAGTACTTC
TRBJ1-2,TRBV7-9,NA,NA,CASSLIQPYYTF,TGTGCCAGCAGCTTAATACAACCGTACTACACCTTC
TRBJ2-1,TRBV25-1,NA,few,CASSWGNEQFF,TGTGCCAGCAGTTGGGGCAATGAGCAGTTCTTC
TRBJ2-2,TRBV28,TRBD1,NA,CATRTGYTGELFF,TGTGCCACCCGGACAGGGTACACCGGGGAGCTGTTTTTT
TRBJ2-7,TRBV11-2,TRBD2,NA,CASSRTSGSATYEQYF,TGTGCCAGCAGCCGGACTAGCGGGAGCGCTACCTACGAGCAGTACTTC